The sequence of this T cell receptor beta chain was determined in a study of shared clonotypes between healthy human individuals. Study in general: Plates per donor: three CD4 naive, three CD4 memory, two CD8 naive, one CD8 memory.

Notes on the study in general: Larger estimated richness was generally seen in naive subsets than in memory subsets.

As regards this clone: The target antigen is unknown.

Splitting of each subset's genomic DNA was done evenly across several immunoSEQ plates. Clones were read by immunoSEQ multiplex PCR, and TCRdb kept only the in-frame ones, dropping some. The sample includes more than 1 million clones, more than 75% of them seen just once. V was cut by 0 bases and J by 5 bases, with 12 bases left in between. CDR3 size: 15 residues. Per germline, CDR1 SGDLS and CDR2 YYNGEE. This rearrangement joins TRBV9 to TRBJ2-1, with D uncertain. The sequence came from a man aged 18 to 35 in good health. Some clones in this sample may be carry-over from other donors' samples. The material sequenced was memory CD4+ T cells from PBMCs. Noted subset: CD45RA-negative fraction. The chain's CDR3 is CASSVAPAFDNEQFF. CDR3 sequence (DNA): TGTGCCAGCAGCGTAGCACCAGCCTTCGACAATGAGCAGTTCTTC.